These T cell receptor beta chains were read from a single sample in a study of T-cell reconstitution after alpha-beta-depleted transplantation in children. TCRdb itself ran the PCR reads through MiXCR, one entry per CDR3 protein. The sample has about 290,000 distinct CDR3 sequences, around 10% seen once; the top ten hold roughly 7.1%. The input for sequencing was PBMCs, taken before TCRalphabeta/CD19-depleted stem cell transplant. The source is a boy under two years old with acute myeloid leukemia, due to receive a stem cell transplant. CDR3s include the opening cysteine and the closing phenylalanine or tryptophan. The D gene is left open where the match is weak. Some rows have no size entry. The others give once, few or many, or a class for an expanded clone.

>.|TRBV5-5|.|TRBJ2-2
TGTGCCAGCAGCTTGGCCCACGGAAACACCGGGGAGCTGTTTTTT
CASSLAHGNTGELFF
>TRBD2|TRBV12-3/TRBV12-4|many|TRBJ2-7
TGTGCCAGCAGGGCACTAGCGGGAGCGGGCGAGCAGTACTTC
CASRALAGAGEQYF
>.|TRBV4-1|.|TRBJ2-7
TGCGCCAGCAGCCAAGGAGTCTTTAGGTTCTCGAGCTCCTACGAGCAGTACTTC
CASSQGVFRFSSSYEQYF
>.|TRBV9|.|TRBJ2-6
TGTGCCAGCAGCGTAGGTATGAGGGCTGGGGCCAACGTCCTGACTTTC
CASSVGMRAGANVLTF
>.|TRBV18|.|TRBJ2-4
TGTGCCAGCTCGCTCAAAAACATTCAGTACTTC
CASSLKNIQYF
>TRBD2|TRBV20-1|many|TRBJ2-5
TGCAGTGCTAGAGGGGTTAGCGGGAAAAGGTTCGAGACCCAGTACTTC
CSARGVSGKRFETQYF
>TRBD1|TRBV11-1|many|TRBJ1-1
TGTGCCAGCAGCTTACAGGGGGCGAACACTGAAGCTTTCTTT
CASSLQGANTEAFF
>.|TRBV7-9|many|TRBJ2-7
TGTGCCAGCAGCTTAGGAACAAAACACGAGCAGTACTTC
CASSLGTKHEQYF
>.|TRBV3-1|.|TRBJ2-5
TGTGCCTTCTGCATCTCACCCTCAGAGGTGTGGCACCAAGAGACCCAGTACTTC
CAFCISPSEVWHQETQYF
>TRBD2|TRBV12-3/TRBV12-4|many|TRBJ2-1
TGTGCCAGCAGTGGACTAGCGGGAGATGCTGAGCAGTTCTTC
CASSGLAGDAEQFF
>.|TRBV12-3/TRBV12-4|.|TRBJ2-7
.
CASSFGQGSYEHYF
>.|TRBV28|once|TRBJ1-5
TGTGCCAGCAGTTACCCTTCTGGGCAGGGCACCCAGCCCCAGCATTTT
CASSYPSGQGTQPQHF
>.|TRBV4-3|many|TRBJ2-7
TGCGCCAGCAGCCAAGGCACACTGAAGTACGAGCAGTACTTC
CASSQGTLKYEQYF
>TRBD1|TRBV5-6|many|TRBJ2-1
TGTGCCAGCAGCGGGTCCGGGACAGGGAACAATGAGCAGTTCTTC
CASSGSGTGNNEQFF
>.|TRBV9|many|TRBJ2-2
TGTGCCAGCAGCCCAAATGCCTTGACCGGGGAGCTGTTTTTT
CASSPNALTGELFF
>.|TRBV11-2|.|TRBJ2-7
TGTGCCAGCAGCCCCCAAGGGGGGGGGGGCTACGAGCAGTACTTC
CASSPQGGGGYEQYF
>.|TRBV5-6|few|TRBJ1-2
TGTGCCAGCAGCTTTGTTCCAGGACTGTTTAACTATGGCTACACCTTC
CASSFVPGLFNYGYTF
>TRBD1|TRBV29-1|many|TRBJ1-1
TGCAGCGTCGACCGGGGACAGGGGTTTGAGAACACTGAAGCTTTCTTT
CSVDRGQGFENTEAFF
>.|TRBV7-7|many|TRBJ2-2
TGTGCTAGCAGCCCCGGACGCCCTTCAAACACCGGGGAGCTGTTTTTT
CASSPGRPSNTGELFF
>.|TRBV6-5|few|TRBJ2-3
TGTGCCAGCGCCGCGGGATCGACCCCTGGGGCAGATACGCAGTATTTT
CASAAGSTPGADTQYF
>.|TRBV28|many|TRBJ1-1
TGTGCCAGCAGTTTGAACAGGGTGACTGAAGCTTTCTTT
CASSLNRVTEAFF
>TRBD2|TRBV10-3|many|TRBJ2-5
TGTGCCATCAGTGAGCTTAGGGAGGGGATAGTGAAGACCCAGTACTTC
CAISELREGIVKTQYF
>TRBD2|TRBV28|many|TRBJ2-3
TGTGCCAGCAGTCCTCTGGCGGGAGGCCTACTGGCAGATACGCAGTATTTT
CASSPLAGGLLADTQYF
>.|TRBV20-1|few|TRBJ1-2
TGCAGTGCTAGAGAGATCGGACGTCGGTACTATGGCTACACCTTC
CSAREIGRRYYGYTF
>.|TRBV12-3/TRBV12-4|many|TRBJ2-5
TGTGCCAGCAGTTTCTCCCCCAAAGAGACCCAGTACTTC
CASSFSPKETQYF
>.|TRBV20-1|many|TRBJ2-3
TGCAGTGCTAGAGAGAACACAGATACGCAGTATTTT
CSARENTDTQYF
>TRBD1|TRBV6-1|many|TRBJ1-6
TGTGCCAGCAGAACGACAGGGGGAGTTTGGTCCTATAATTCACCCCTCCACTTT
CASRTTGGVWSYNSPLHF
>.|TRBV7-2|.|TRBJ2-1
TGTGCCAGCAGCCCTCTGACAGGCCTGGAGTTCTTC
CASSPLTGLEFF
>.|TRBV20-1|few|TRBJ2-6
TGCAGTGCTAGAGATGGCCGGGCTGGGGCCAACGTCCTGACTTTC
CSARDGRAGANVLTF
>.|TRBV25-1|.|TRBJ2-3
TGTGCCACCAAACTAGGGGCTAGCACAGATACGCAGTATTTT
CATKLGASTDTQYF
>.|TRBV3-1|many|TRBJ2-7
TGTGCCAGCAGCCACTCCCACGAGCAGTACTTC
CASSHSHEQYF
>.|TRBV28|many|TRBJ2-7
TGTGCCAGCAGCCCTCAATCCGGGGCTTCCTACGAGCAGTACTTC
CASSPQSGASYEQYF
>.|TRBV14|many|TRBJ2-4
TGTGCCAGCAGCCCCGGACAGGAACACGGGAGGGAAGCCAAAAACATTCAGTACTTC
CASSPGQEHGREAKNIQYF
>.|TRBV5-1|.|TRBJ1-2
TGCGCCAGCAGCCCTACGGGACACCCAGAGGTCGGCTACACCTTC
CASSPTGHPEVGYTF
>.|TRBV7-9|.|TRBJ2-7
TGTGCCAGCAGCTCCCTAACCAGCACTGTCTACGAGCAGTACTTC
CASSSLTSTVYEQYF
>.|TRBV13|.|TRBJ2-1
TGTGCCAGCTTCAGAGGGGGGGATAGTGACTCCTACAATGAGCAGTTCTTC
CASFRGGDSDSYNEQFF
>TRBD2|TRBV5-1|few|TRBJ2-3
TGCGCCAGCAGCGTACGGGGGGGGCCCACCCAACAGGATACGCAGTATTTT
CASSVRGGPTQQDTQYF
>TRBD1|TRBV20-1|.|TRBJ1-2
TGCAGTGCCAGGGACGATAACAGGGGATGGGATGGCTACACCTTC
CSARDDNRGWDGYTF
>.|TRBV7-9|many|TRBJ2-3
TGTGCCAGCAGCACCGGGACCTCTAGAGTCACAGATACGCAGTATTTT
CASSTGTSRVTDTQYF
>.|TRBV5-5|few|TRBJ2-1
TGTGCCAGCAGCTTGTATAAGGTCCCTTGGGACTACAATGAGCAGTTCTTC
CASSLYKVPWDYNEQFF